This T cell receptor beta chain emerged from a study of radiotherapy plus CTLA-4 blockade in lung cancer. Clones were read by immunoSEQ multiplex PCR, and TCRdb kept only the in-frame ones, dropping some. This repertoire shows tens of thousands of clones, approximately 68% found once; its top ten account for around 8.3%. Points on this clone: The target antigen is unknown.

Study-wide findings and caveats: Blood-borne expansion of tumor-derived TCR clones followed radiotherapy plus ipilimumab.

The study gave focal radiation plus ipilimumab CTLA-4 blockade to patients with chemo-refractory metastatic non-small-cell lung cancer. Sample: peripheral blood, taken from a patient treated with radiotherapy plus ipilimumab. This receptor was identified in a human donor with non-small cell lung cancer whose response to radiotherapy plus ipilimumab could not be evaluated.

The CDR3 region has the DNA TGTGCCAGCAGCTCACGGACTAGCGGGGGGATCAATGAGCAGTTCTTC. Translating it yields CASSSRTSGGINEQFF. This chain connects TRBV5-5 to TRBJ2-1; 14 nucleotides agree with TRBD2. V lost 3 bases, J lost 6 bases, and 5 bases stayed unmatched. The germline V gene encodes CDR1 SGHKS and CDR2 YYEKEE (reference sequence). The CDR3 sequence is 16 residues long.